This paragraph covers one TCR beta chain sequence. This record belongs to a study of T cell responses to AZD1222 COVID-19 vaccine. Germline CDR1 reads SGHAT; CDR2 reads FQNNGV. CDR3 length equals 17 residues. With V trimmed by 8 bases and J by 0 bases, 10 bases remained unmatched. Sequencing was performed with immunoSEQ multiplex PCR; in TCRdb, only in-frame clones are kept and a portion is missing. This sample has 95,000 to 150,000 clones, with about 88% found just once. This clonotype was sampled from an adult in good health. Sequencing used peripheral blood, obtained on day 0 of AZD1222 vaccination. This sequence joins TRBV11-2 and TRBJ1-1, with 12 nucleotides matching TRBD1. CDR3 sequence (DNA): TGTGCCAGCGGCATAGGGACAGGGGGCAGATTGAACACTGAAGCTTTCTTT. It codes for CASGIGTGGRLNTEAFF.